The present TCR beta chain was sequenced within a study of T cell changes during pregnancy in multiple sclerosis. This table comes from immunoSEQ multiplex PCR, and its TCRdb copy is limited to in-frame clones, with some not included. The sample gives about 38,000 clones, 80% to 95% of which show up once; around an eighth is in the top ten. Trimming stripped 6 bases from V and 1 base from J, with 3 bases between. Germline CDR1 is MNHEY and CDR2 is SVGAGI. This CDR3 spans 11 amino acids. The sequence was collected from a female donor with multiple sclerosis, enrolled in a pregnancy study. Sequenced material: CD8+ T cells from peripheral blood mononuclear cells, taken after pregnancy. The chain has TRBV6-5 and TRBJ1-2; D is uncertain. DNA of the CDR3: TGTGCCAGCAGCAATAACTATGGCTACACCTTC. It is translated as CASSNNYGYTF.